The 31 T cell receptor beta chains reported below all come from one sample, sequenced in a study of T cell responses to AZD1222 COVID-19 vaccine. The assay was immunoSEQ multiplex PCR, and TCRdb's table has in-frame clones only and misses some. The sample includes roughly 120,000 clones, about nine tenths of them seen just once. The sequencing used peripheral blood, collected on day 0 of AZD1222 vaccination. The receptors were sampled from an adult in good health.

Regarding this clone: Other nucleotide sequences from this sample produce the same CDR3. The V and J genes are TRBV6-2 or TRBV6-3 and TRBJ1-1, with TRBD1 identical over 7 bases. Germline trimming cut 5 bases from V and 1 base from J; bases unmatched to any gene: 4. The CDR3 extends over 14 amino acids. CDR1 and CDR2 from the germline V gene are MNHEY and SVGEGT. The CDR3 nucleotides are TGTGCCAGCAGTCCCCAGGGGGGGAACACTGAAGCTTTCTTT. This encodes CASSPQGGNTEAFF.

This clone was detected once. CDR3 sequence: CASSQVDGANYGYTF. The CDR3 nucleotides read TGTGCCAGCAGCCAAGTAGACGGAGCCAACTATGGCTACACCTTC. This sequence joins TRBV3-1 (or the pseudogene TRBV3-2) and TRBJ1-2, with D unclear. The CDR3 runs 15 residues. CDR1 is LGHDT and CDR2 is YNNKEL in the germline V gene (reference sequence). The V end was cut by 1 base, the J end by 2 bases, with 11 bases between.

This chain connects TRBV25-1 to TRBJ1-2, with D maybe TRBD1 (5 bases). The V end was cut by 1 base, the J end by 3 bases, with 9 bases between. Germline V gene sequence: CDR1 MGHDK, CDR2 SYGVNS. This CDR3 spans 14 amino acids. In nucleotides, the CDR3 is TGTGCCAGCAGTGAATGGGACCGACACTATGGCTACACCTTC. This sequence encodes CASSEWDRHYGYTF.

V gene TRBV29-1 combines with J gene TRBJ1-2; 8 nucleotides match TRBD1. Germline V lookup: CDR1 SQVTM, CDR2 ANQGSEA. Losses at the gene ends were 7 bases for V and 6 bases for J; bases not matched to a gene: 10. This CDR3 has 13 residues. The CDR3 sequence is CSAGSGQGHGYTF. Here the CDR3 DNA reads TGCAGCGCCGGGAGCGGACAGGGACATGGCTACACCTTC.

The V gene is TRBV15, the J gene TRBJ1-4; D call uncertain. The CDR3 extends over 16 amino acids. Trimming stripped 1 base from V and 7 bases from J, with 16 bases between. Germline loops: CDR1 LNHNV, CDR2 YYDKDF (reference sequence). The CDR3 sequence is CATSRADKGGGEKLFF. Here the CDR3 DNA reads TGTGCCACCAGCAGAGCCGATAAGGGAGGCGGTGAAAAACTGTTTTTT. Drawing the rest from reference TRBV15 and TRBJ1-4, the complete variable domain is DAMVIQNPRYQVTQFGKPVTLSCSQTLNHNVMYWYQQKSSQAPKLLFHYYDKDFNNEADTPDNFQSRRPNTSFCFLDIRSPGLGDTAMYLCATSRADKGGGEKLFFGSGTQLSVL.

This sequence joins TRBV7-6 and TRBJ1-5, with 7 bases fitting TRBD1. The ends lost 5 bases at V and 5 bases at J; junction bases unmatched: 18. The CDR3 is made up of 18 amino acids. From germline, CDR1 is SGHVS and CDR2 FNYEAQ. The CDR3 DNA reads TGTGCCAGCAGCGCCCTATCCACCGGGACAGAAGAGGATCAGCCCCAGCATTTT. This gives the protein CASSALSTGTEEDQPQHF. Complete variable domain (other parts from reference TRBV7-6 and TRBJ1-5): GAGVSQSPRYKVTKRGQDVALRCDPISGHVSLYWYRQALGQGPEFLTYFNYEAQQDKSGLPNDRFSAERPEGSISTLTIQRTEQRDSAMYRCASSALSTGTEEDQPQHFGDGTRLSIL.

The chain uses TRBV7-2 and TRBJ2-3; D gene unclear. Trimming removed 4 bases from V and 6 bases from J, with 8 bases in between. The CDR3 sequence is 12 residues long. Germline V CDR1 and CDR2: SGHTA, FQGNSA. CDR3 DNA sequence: TGTGCCAGCAGCTATAGTCGGGATACGCAGTATTTT. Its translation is CASSYSRDTQYF.

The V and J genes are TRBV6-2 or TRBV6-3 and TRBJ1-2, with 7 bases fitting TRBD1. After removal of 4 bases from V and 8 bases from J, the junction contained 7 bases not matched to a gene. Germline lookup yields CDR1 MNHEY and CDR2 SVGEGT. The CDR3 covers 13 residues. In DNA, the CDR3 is TGTGCCAGCAGTTCAGACAGGGCTTACGGCTACACCTTC. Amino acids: CASSSDRAYGYTF.

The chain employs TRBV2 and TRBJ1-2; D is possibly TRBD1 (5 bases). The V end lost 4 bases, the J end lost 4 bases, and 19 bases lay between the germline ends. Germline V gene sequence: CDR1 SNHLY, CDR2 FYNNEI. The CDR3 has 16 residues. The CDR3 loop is CASSALGAGRSYGYTF. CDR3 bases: TGTGCCAGCAGTGCCCTCGGCGCAGGGAGGAGCTATGGCTACACCTTC.

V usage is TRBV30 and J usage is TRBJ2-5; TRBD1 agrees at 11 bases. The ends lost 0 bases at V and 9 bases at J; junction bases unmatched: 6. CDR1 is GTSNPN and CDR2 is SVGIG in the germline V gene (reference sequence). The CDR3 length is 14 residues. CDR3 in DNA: TGTGCCTGGAGTGTGGGGGACAGGGGGGCCCCCCAGTACTTC. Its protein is CAWSVGDRGAPQYF. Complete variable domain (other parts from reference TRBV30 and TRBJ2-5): SQTIHQWPATLVQPVGSPLSLECTVEGTSNPNLYWYRQAAGRGLQLLFYSVGIGQISSEVPQNLSASRPQDRQFILSSKKLLLSDSGFYLCAWSVGDRGAPQYFGPGTRLLVL.

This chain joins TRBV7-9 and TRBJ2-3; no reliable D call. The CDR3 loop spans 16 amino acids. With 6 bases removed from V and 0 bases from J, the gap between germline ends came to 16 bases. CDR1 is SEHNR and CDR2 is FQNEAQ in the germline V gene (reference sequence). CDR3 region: CASSQNQITSTDTQYF. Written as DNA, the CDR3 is TGTGCCAGCAGTCAAAACCAGATCACTAGCACAGATACGCAGTATTTT.

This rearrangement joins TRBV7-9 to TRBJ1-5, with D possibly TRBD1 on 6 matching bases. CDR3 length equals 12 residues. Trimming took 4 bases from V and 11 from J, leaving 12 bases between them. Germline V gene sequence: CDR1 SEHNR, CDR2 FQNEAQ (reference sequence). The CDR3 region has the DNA TGTGCCAGCAGCTCACAGGGTGTGACCCAGCATTTT. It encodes CASSSQGVTQHF.

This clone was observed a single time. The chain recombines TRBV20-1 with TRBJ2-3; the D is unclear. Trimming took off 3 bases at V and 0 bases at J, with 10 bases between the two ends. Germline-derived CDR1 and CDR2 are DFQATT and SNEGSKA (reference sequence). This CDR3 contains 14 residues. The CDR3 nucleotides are TGCAGTGCTAGTCTAGGGATGAGCACAGATACGCAGTATTTT. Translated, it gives CSASLGMSTDTQYF.

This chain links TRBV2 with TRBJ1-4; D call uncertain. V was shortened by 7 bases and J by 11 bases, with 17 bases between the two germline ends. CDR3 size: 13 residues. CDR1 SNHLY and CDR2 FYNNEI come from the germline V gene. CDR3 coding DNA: TGTGCCAGCAAGGACGCCATAATTTGGAAACTGTTTTTT. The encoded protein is CASKDAIIWKLFF.

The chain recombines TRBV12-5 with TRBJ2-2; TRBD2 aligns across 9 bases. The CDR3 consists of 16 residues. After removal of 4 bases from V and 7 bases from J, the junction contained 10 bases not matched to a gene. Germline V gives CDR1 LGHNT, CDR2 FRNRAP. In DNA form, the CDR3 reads TGTGCTAGTGGTTCACCTCCCAGCGGGGGGATCGGGGAGCTGTTTTTT. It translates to CASGSPPSGGIGELFF.

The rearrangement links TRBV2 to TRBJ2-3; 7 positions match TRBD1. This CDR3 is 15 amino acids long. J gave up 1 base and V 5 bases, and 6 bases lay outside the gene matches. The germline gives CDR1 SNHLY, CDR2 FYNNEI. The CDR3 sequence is CASSPRQGGTDTQYF. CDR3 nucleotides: TGTGCCAGCAGTCCAAGACAGGGAGGCACAGATACGCAGTATTTT. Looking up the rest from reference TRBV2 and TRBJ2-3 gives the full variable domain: EPEVTQTPSHQVTQMGQEVILRCVPISNHLYFYWYRQILGQKVEFLVSFYNNEISEKSEIFDDQFSVERPDGSNFTLKIRSTKLEDSAMYFCASSPRQGGTDTQYFGPGTRLTVL.

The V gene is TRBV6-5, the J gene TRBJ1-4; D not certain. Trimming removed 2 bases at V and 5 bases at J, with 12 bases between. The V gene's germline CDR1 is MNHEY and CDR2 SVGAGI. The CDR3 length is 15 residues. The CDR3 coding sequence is TGTGCCAGCAGTTACGATGGCGGAGGGAATGAAAAACTGTTTTTT. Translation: CASSYDGGGNEKLFF.

CDR3 DNA: TGTGCCAGCAGCCCCCGGGGTATAGGGAACACTGAAGCTTTCTTT. It codes for CASSPRGIGNTEAFF. The rearrangement joins TRBV7-9 to TRBJ1-1, with no clear D. This CDR3 has 15 amino acids. Trimming cost V 5 bases and J 1 base, with 14 bases left between them. The germline gives CDR1 SEHNR, CDR2 FQNEAQ (reference sequence).

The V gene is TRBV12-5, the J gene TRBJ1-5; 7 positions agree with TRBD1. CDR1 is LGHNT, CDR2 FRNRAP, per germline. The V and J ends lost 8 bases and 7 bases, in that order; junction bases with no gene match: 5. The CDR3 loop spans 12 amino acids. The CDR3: CASQGGGQPQHF. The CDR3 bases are TGTGCTAGTCAGGGGGGAGGACAGCCCCAGCATTTT.

DNA of the CDR3: TGTGCCAGCAGTGAAAGCGGGGTACTGAACACCGGGGAGCTGTTTTTT. As protein: CASSESGVLNTGELFF. The chain joins TRBV2 to TRBJ2-2, with TRBD2 identical over 7 bases. V dropped 2 bases and J dropped 1; count of bases not matched to a gene: 4. The length of the CDR3 is 16 residues. Germline CDR1 SNHLY, CDR2 FYNNEI.

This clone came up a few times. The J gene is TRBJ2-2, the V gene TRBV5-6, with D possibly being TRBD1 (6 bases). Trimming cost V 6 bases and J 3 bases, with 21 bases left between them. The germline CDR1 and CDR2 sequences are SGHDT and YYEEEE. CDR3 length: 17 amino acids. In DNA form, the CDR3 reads TGTGCCAGCAACCCTCCCAGGGGATCCGGAGACACCGGGGAGCTGTTTTTT. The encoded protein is CASNPPRGSGDTGELFF.

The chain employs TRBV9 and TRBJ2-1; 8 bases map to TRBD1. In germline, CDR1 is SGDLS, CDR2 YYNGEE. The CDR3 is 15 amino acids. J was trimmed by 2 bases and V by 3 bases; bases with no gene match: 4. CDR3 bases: TGTGCCAGCAGCGCGCAGGGGGCGACCTACAATGAGCAGTTCTTC. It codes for CASSAQGATYNEQFF.

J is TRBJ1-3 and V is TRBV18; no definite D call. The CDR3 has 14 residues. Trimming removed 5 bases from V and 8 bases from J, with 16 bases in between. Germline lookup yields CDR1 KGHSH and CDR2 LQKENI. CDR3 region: CASSMMLGDDTIYF. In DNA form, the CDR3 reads TGTGCCAGCTCAATGATGCTGGGAGACGACACCATATATTTT.

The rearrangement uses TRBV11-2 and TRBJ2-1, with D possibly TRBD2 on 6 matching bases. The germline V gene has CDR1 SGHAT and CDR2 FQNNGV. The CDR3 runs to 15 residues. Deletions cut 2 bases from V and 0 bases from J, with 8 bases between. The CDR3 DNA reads TGTGCCAGCAGCTTATCCGGGGGCTCCTACAATGAGCAGTTCTTC. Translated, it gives CASSLSGGSYNEQFF.

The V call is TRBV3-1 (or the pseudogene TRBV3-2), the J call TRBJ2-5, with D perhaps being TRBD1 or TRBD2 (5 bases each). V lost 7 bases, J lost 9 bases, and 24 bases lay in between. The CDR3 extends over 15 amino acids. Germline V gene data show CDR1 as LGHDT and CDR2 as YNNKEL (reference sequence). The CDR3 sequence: CASTATGTASYAQYF. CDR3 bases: TGTGCCAGCACCGCAACCGGGACCGCTAGTTACGCCCAGTACTTC.

In nucleotides, the CDR3 is TGTGCCATCAGGAGTGATGAAAAACTGTTTTTT. It codes for CAIRSDEKLFF. The J gene is TRBJ1-4, the V gene TRBV10-3; D uncertain. Germline V gene sequence: CDR1 ENHRY, CDR2 SYGVKD. CDR3 length: 11 residues. V was shortened by 6 bases and J by 6 bases, with 5 bases between the two germline ends.

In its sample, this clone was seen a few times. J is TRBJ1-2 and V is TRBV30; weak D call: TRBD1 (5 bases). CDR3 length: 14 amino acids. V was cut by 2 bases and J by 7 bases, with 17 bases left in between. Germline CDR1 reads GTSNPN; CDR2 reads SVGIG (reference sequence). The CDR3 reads CAWSLGPTLGGYTF. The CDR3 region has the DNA TGTGCCTGGAGTCTGGGACCGACCTTGGGTGGCTACACCTTC.

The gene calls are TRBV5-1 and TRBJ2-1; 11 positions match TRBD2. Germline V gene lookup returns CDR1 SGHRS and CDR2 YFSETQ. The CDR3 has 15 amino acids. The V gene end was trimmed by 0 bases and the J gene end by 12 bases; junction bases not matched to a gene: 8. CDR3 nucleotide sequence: TGCGCCAGCAGCTTGGCCGGGACTAGCGGAAATTTGCAGTTCTTC. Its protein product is CASSLAGTSGNLQFF.

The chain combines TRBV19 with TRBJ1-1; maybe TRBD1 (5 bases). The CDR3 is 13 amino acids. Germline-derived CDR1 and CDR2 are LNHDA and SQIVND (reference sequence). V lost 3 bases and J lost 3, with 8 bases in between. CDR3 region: CASSMMGDTEAFF. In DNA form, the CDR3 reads TGTGCCAGTAGTATGATGGGGGACACTGAAGCTTTCTTT.

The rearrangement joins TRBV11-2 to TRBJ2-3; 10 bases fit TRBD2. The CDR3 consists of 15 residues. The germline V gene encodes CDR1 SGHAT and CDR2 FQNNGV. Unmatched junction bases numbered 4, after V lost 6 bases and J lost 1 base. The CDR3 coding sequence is TGTGCCAGCAGTCGCGGGACTAGCGGCACAGATACGCAGTATTTT. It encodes CASSRGTSGTDTQYF.

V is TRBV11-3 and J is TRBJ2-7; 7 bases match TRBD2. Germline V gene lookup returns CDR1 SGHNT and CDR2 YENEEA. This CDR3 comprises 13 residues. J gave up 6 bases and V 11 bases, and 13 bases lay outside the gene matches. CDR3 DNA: TGTGCCCGAACCCTAGCGGCCAGGCTCGAGCAGTACTTC. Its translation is CARTLAARLEQYF.